These T cell receptor beta chains were read from a single sample in a study of PD-L1 blockade in urothelial cancer. TCRdb's copy holds only in-frame clones and misses some; the assay was immunoSEQ multiplex PCR. The sample holds around 41,000 clones, approximately 90% seen once. Sequencing was performed on PBMCs, taken around atezolizumab (anti-PD-L1) treatment. These receptors originate from a woman aged 55-70 years with urothelial cancer. CDR3s include the opening cysteine and the closing phenylalanine or tryptophan. D genes are given only for firm matches. Clone size is not always given. Where it is, it says once, few, many or a class for expanded clones.

J,V,size,D,CDR3,DNA
TRBJ2-1,TRBV15,once,.,CATSRDVDTEGHHEQFF,TGTGCCACCAGCAGAGATGTAGACACCGAAGGCCACCATGAGCAGTTCTTC
TRBJ2-1,TRBV7-3,.,TRBD2,CASSWSGGVGNEQFF,TGTGCCAGCAGCTGGTCCGGGGGGGTGGGCAATGAGCAGTTCTTC
TRBJ2-5,TRBV15,.,.,CATSREGHTQETQYF,TGTGCCACCAGCAGAGAGGGACATACCCAAGAGACCCAGTACTTC
TRBJ2-3,TRBV19,.,TRBD2,CASSPRGGLAGATDTQYF,TGTGCCAGTAGTCCGCGGGGAGGGCTAGCGGGAGCGACAGATACGCAGTATTTT
TRBJ2-5,TRBV2,.,TRBD2,CASSPLAGALKETQYF,TGTGCCAGCAGTCCCCTAGCGGGAGCTCTTAAAGAGACCCAGTACTTC
TRBJ2-5,TRBV27,.,.,CASSHGRTDQETQYF,TGTGCCAGCAGTCATGGGAGGACGGACCAAGAGACCCAGTACTTC
TRBJ2-7,TRBV6-5,.,.,CASSQRRSIDYEQYF,TGTGCCAGCAGTCAAAGAAGGAGCATTGACTACGAGCAGTACTTC
TRBJ1-4,TRBV6-5,.,TRBD1,CASSPTGGRVEKLFF,TGTGCCAGCAGTCCGACAGGGGGTCGGGTTGAAAAACTGTTTTTT
TRBJ2-3,TRBV6-5,.,.,CATLDPSFTDTQYF,TGTGCCACCTTAGATCCGAGTTTCACAGATACGCAGTATTTT
TRBJ1-2,TRBV5-1,.,TRBD1,CASSFHRTGESGYTF,TGCGCCAGCAGCTTCCACCGGACAGGGGAGAGTGGCTACACCTTC
TRBJ1-3,TRBV14,.,.,CASSQLAGTFGNTIYF,TGTGCCAGCAGCCAATTAGCGGGGACATTTGGAAACACCATATATTTT
TRBJ1-4,TRBV4-3,.,.,CASSYTRETNEKLFF,TGCGCCAGCAGCTATACGAGGGAGACAAATGAAAAACTGTTTTTT
TRBJ2-7,TRBV7-2,once,TRBD1,CASSTDRVGEQYF,TGTGCCAGCAGCACAGACAGGGTTGGGGAGCAGTACTTC
TRBJ2-3,TRBV4-3,.,TRBD1,CASSQDFRTGRPDTQYF,TGCGCCAGCAGCCAAGATTTCAGGACAGGGCGTCCAGATACGCAGTATTTT
TRBJ2-6,TRBV6-5,.,.,CASSPLSGANVLTF,TGTGCCAGCAGTCCTCTCTCTGGGGCCAACGTCCTGACTTTC
TRBJ1-2,TRBV4-3,.,TRBD1,CASSQDKQGVHGYTF,TGCGCCAGCAGCCAAGACAAACAGGGGGTCCATGGCTACACCTTC
TRBJ2-7,TRBV4-3,.,.,CASSQVHGSEQYF,TGCGCCAGCAGCCAAGTTCACGGGTCCGAGCAGTACTTC
TRBJ2-1,TRBV25-1,.,TRBD2,CASSYVAGGYNEQFF,TGTGCCAGCTCTTACGTAGCGGGAGGATACAATGAGCAGTTCTTC
TRBJ1-5,TRBV5-1,.,.,CASSLTGSHQPQHF,TGCGCCAGCAGCTTAACCGGGAGTCATCAGCCCCAGCATTTT
TRBJ1-5,TRBV7-9,.,.,CASSPRPGQPQHF,TGTGCCAGCAGCCCCAGGCCCGGTCAGCCCCAGCATTTT
TRBJ1-2,TRBV19,.,TRBD1,CASTTRTGSNYGYTF,TGTGCCAGTACCACAAGGACAGGATCTAACTATGGCTACACCTTC
TRBJ2-5,TRBV4-3,once,.,CASSQIKGDQETQYF,TGCGCCAGCAGCCAGATCAAGGGAGACCAAGAGACCCAGTACTTC
TRBJ2-1,TRBV18,.,.,CASSLRYNEQFF,TGTGCCAGCTCACTCCGCTACAATGAGCAGTTCTTC
TRBJ1-2,TRBV9,.,TRBD1,CASSTGRDRADGAGYTF,TGTGCCAGCAGCACCGGTCGGGACAGGGCCGATGGGGCCGGCTACACCTTC
TRBJ2-7,TRBV7-2,.,.,CASSLMAAAYEQYF,TGTGCCAGCAGCTTAATGGCGGCGGCCTACGAGCAGTACTTC
TRBJ1-5,TRBV2,.,.,CASSESGGGNQPQHF,TGTGCCAGCAGTGAATCGGGTGGGGGGAATCAGCCCCAGCATTTT
TRBJ2-3,TRBV7-6,.,.,CASSPRRAFTDTQYF,TGTGCCAGCAGCCCCCGGCGAGCGTTCACAGATACGCAGTATTTT
TRBJ2-1,TRBV7-6,.,TRBD2,CASSTGLAGDHEQFF,TGTGCCAGCAGCACAGGACTAGCGGGCGATCATGAGCAGTTCTTC
TRBJ2-3,TRBV2,.,.,CASGKLEAGWGDTQYF,TGTGCCAGCGGGAAACTGGAGGCGGGATGGGGAGATACGCAGTATTTT
TRBJ1-5,TRBV18,.,.,CASSPDPGHSNQPQHF,TGTGCCAGCTCTCCAGACCCGGGACATAGCAATCAGCCCCAGCATTTT
TRBJ2-7,TRBV7-8,.,TRBD1,CASSPPGQGTSYEQYF,TGTGCCAGCAGCCCCCCGGGACAGGGTACCTCCTACGAGCAGTACTTC
TRBJ1-5,TRBV27,.,.,CASSLGGGHSNQPQHF,TGTGCCAGCAGCCTGGGGGGGGGCCATAGCAATCAGCCCCAGCATTTT
TRBJ2-2,TRBV29-1,.,.,CSAGSVSTGELFF,TGCAGCGCTGGGAGCGTGAGCACCGGGGAGCTGTTTTTT
TRBJ1-3,TRBV19,once,.,CASSMRLSGNTIYF,TGTGCCAGTAGTATGCGGCTCTCTGGAAACACCATATATTTT
TRBJ2-1,TRBV5-4,.,TRBD2,CASSLESGGREQFF,TGTGCCAGCAGCTTGGAAAGCGGGGGCCGGGAGCAGTTCTTC
TRBJ2-7,TRBV9,.,.,CASSVGARSYEQYF,TGTGCCAGCAGCGTAGGGGCCCGCTCCTACGAGCAGTACTTC
TRBJ2-7,TRBV29-1,.,TRBD1,CSGGQGGYEQYF,TGCAGCGGGGGACAGGGGGGCTACGAGCAGTACTTC
TRBJ1-1,TRBV5-1,.,.,CASSFFRGDNTEAFF,TGCGCCAGCAGCTTCTTCCGGGGAGATAACACTGAAGCTTTCTTT
TRBJ2-7,TRBV10-2,.,TRBD2,CASNWQGGLEQYF,TGCGCCAGCAATTGGCAGGGAGGGCTCGAGCAGTACTTC
TRBJ2-7,TRBV19,.,TRBD1,CASSIDRTGRNNEQYF,TGTGCCAGTAGTATAGATAGGACAGGGAGGAACAACGAGCAGTACTTC
TRBJ1-4,TRBV5-4,.,TRBD1,CASSLARGLDEKLFF,TGTGCCAGCAGCTTGGCCAGGGGGCTGGACGAAAAACTGTTTTTT
TRBJ2-5,TRBV5-1,few,TRBD1,CASRQGMQETQYF,TGCGCCAGCAGACAGGGGATGCAAGAGACCCAGTACTTC
TRBJ2-1,TRBV4-2,few,.,CASSQDWGGPPYNEQFF,TGTGCCAGCAGCCAAGATTGGGGGGGGCCCCCCTACAATGAGCAGTTCTTC
TRBJ2-2,TRBV7-2,.,.,CASSLGLARGPGELFF,TGTGCCAGCAGCTTAGGATTAGCTAGAGGGCCCGGGGAGCTGTTTTTT
TRBJ2-2,TRBV7-8,.,.,CASSLGGTSTGELFF,TGTGCCAGCAGCTTAGGAGGGACTTCTACCGGGGAGCTGTTTTTT
TRBJ2-6,TRBV27,.,.,CASRPGWAVANVLTF,TGTGCCAGCAGACCCGGATGGGCAGTAGCCAACGTCCTGACTTTC
TRBJ2-2,TRBV2,.,.,CASRGDSTGELFF,TGTGCCAGCAGGGGAGACTCCACCGGGGAGCTGTTTTTT
TRBJ1-5,TRBV6-1,.,.,CASSEFPGGTGVSNQPQHF,TGTGCCAGCAGTGAATTCCCAGGAGGGACGGGCGTGAGCAATCAGCCCCAGCATTTT
TRBJ2-1,TRBV15,.,TRBD2,CATSQRGGSGRNEQFF,TGTGCCACCAGCCAGAGAGGTGGTAGCGGGAGAAATGAGCAGTTCTTC
TRBJ2-7,TRBV7-2,.,TRBD2,CASSLDVGVAGGSYEQYF,TGTGCCAGCAGCTTAGACGTGGGGGTAGCGGGGGGGAGCTACGAGCAGTACTTC
TRBJ2-5,TRBV7-2,.,.,CASSLARQRAAPVGETQYF,TGTGCCAGCAGCTTAGCCCGGCAGCGAGCCGCCCCCGTTGGAGAGACCCAGTACTTC
TRBJ2-5,TRBV5-1,.,TRBD1,CASSSADRDSTPQETQYF,TGCGCCAGCAGCTCGGCTGACAGGGATTCAACCCCGCAAGAGACCCAGTACTTC
TRBJ1-2,TRBV5-1,.,.,CASSSRLDVGNYGYTF,TGCGCCAGCAGCTCACGTCTGGATGTCGGGAACTATGGCTACACCTTC
TRBJ1-5,TRBV20-1,.,.,CSASFQGLQHF,TGCAGTGCTAGTTTCCAGGGCCTTCAGCATTTT
TRBJ2-1,TRBV4-3,.,TRBD1,CASSLRDREGDEQFF,TGCGCCAGCAGCCTCCGGGACAGGGAGGGCGATGAGCAGTTCTTC